The TCR beta chain under discussion was sequenced for a study of blood T cells in healthy people across ages. Study-wide context: About one barcoded beta molecule was captured per two T cells (by template switching). Overall study results and limits: Per million T cells, TCR beta diversity dropped roughly linearly as age increased.

In regard to this clonotype: Its antigen is not identified.

Together with a sample-barcoded 5' primer, a J-beta primer mix was included in a second PCR lasting roughly 6 to 12 cycles. TCRdb re-called the 5' RACE reads with MiXCR, one entry per CDR3 protein. The data contain roughly 560,000 distinct CDR3 sequences, 24% of them singletons. This CDR3 is 17 amino acids long. Germline CDR1 is DFQATT and CDR2 is SNEGSKA (reference sequence). V lost 5 bases to trimming and J lost 0 bases; unmatched junction nucleotides: 13. The same specimen was also included in a second study, on T cells of mothers and their children. As that study records: Evidence of persistent microchimeric T cell clones was absent.

The V call is TRBV20-1, the J call TRBJ2-7; 10 bases line up with TRBD2. The source is a boy aged 10-17 years in good health. The sequencing input was blood. In DNA, the CDR3 is TGCAGTGCTCGTGGACTAGCGGAATCCCCTTACTCCTACGAGCAGTACTTC. It specifies CSARGLAESPYSYEQYF.